Shown below are 27 T cell receptor beta chains from a single sample sequenced in a study of graft-versus-host responses after intestinal transplantation. Clones were read by immunoSEQ multiplex PCR, and TCRdb kept only the in-frame ones, dropping some. This table holds about 30,000 clones, about three quarters found once. Tissue processing of the graft released intraepithelial and lamina propria lymphocytes from it. The sequencing used ileum tissue, collected 98 days after intestinal transplantation. All receptors come from a human patient who received an intestinal transplant, so some T cells may come from the graft donor.

The CDR3 sequence is CASSASTYSGAYTGELFF. For the CDR3, the DNA is TGTGCCAGCTCCGCTTCGACCTATAGCGGGGCTTACACCGGGGAGCTGTTTTTT. The gene calls are TRBV18 and TRBJ2-2, with TRBD2 matching 8 bases. CDR1 and CDR2 (germline): KGHSH, LQKENI. The CDR3 runs to 18 residues. Trimming at V came to 6 bases and at J to 3 bases, leaving 15 bases not matched to a gene.

This clone was picked up a small number of times. The chain is built from TRBV7-9 and TRBJ2-6; no firm D call. There are 13 residues in the CDR3. V was shortened by 8 bases and J by 0 bases, with 5 bases between the two germline ends. Germline V lookup: CDR1 SEHNR, CDR2 FQNEAQ (reference sequence). The CDR3 region is CASLDSGANVLTF. Written as DNA, the CDR3 is TGTGCCAGCTTGGACTCTGGGGCCAACGTCCTGACTTTC.

The CDR3 coding sequence is TGTGCCAGCAGCTACAGGGACCTCTCCTACGAGCAGTACTTC. Its protein product is CASSYRDLSYEQYF. The gene calls are TRBV6-1 and TRBJ2-7; tentative D call: TRBD1 (6 bases). There are 14 residues in the CDR3. Germline V gene sequence: CDR1 MNHNS, CDR2 SASEGT. Trimming cost V 6 bases and J 0 bases, with 12 bases left between them.

The V call is TRBV30, the J call TRBJ2-3; TRBD2 matches at 7 bases. Germline V gene data show CDR1 as GTSNPN and CDR2 as SVGIG (reference sequence). J lost 2 bases, V lost 0 bases, and 5 bases had no gene match. The CDR3 runs to 15 residues. The CDR3: CAWSVGAGHTDTQYF. CDR3 nucleotides: TGTGCCTGGAGTGTAGGAGCGGGGCACACAGATACGCAGTATTTT.

The chain links TRBV15 to TRBJ2-1; D call uncertain. Germline CDR1 and CDR2: LNHNV and YYDKDF (reference sequence). CDR3 length equals 12 residues. The V end was cut by 10 bases, the J end by 1 base, with 8 bases between. CDR3 residues: CAIGLSYNEQFF. The CDR3 nucleotides read TGTGCCATCGGTTTGTCCTACAATGAGCAGTTCTTC.

This clone appeared a single time. The V and J genes are TRBV19 and TRBJ1-5; no definite D call. The germline V gene encodes CDR1 LNHDA and CDR2 SQIVND (reference sequence). This CDR3 region has 15 residues. Trimming cost V 7 bases and J 4 bases, with 17 bases left between them. CDR3 loop: CASKESWSTNQPQHF. The DNA of the CDR3 is TGTGCCAGTAAGGAGTCGTGGTCAACTAATCAGCCCCAGCATTTT. Looking up the rest from reference TRBV19 and TRBJ1-5 gives the full variable domain: DGGITQSPKYLFRKEGQNVTLSCEQNLNHDAMYWYRQDPGQGLRLIYYSQIVNDFQKGDIAEGYSVSREKKESFPLTVTSAQKNPTAFYLCASKESWSTNQPQHFGDGTRLSIL.

The chain has TRBV6-5 and TRBJ2-2; D remains unclear. There are 13 residues in the CDR3. V lost 5 bases and J 6 bases, leaving 10 bases between the germline ends. The germline gives CDR1 MNHEY, CDR2 SVGAGI. The CDR3 DNA sequence: TGTGCCAGCAGTCCGTCGGTCTCCGGGGAGCTGTTTTTT. It encodes CASSPSVSGELFF.

The chain has TRBV9 and TRBJ2-7, with TRBD2 matching over 9 bases. Germline CDR1 SGDLS, CDR2 YYNGEE. The V segment lost 3 bases and the J segment 7 bases; nucleotides outside the gene matches: 11. The CDR3 extends over 15 amino acids. CDR3 in DNA: TGTGCCAGCAGCGCAGGCGGGGGGGCAATGGGAGAGCAGTACTTC. It translates to CASSAGGGAMGEQYF.

The chain carries TRBV4-1 and TRBJ1-1; D not resolved. This CDR3 spans 13 amino acids. The germline CDR1 and CDR2 sequences are MGHRA and YSYEKL. With 3 bases removed from V and 8 bases from J, the gap between germline ends came to 13 bases. The CDR3 nucleotides are TGCGCCAGCAGCCATTCTTCTCGAGCAGAAGCTTTCTTT. Amino acids: CASSHSSRAEAFF.

This chain connects TRBV2 to TRBJ2-5; no clear D gene. Trimming cost V 3 bases and J 2 bases, with 7 bases left between them. Looked up from germline, CDR1 is SNHLY and CDR2 is FYNNEI. There are 13 residues in the CDR3. Written as DNA, the CDR3 is TGTGCCAGCAGTGACCCTGCTCAAGAGACCCAGTACTTC. As protein: CASSDPAQETQYF.

This clone was seen more than once but under ten times. The gene calls are TRBV25-1 and TRBJ1-2, with D possibly TRBD1 on 6 matching bases. Between the trimmed V and J ends, which lost 5 bases and 6 bases, there was a span of 13 bases. CDR1 MGHDK and CDR2 SYGVNS come from the germline V gene. There are 13 residues in the CDR3. The CDR3 DNA reads as TGTGCCAGCAGTAACGAAGGGGGGAATGGCTACACCTTC. Its translation is CASSNEGGNGYTF.

V and J are TRBV12-5 and TRBJ2-6; D remains unclear. This CDR3 comprises 15 residues. Trimming took 0 bases from V and 1 from J, leaving 4 bases between them. Looked up from germline, CDR1 is LGHNT and CDR2 is FRNRAP. The CDR3 coding sequence is TGTGCTAGTGGTTTGGTACCTTCTGGGGCCAACGTCCTGACTTTC. Translating gives CASGLVPSGANVLTF.

J is TRBJ1-2 and V is TRBV7-9; D might be TRBD1 (6 bases). Trimming pared 0 bases from V and 10 bases from J, leaving 12 bases between. The CDR3 runs 13 residues. Per the germline V gene, CDR1 is SEHNR and CDR2 is FQNEAQ (reference sequence). The CDR3, as DNA: TGTGCCAGCAGCTTAGCCCCGGGACATATCTACACCTTC. Translated: CASSLAPGHIYTF. Looking up the rest from reference TRBV7-9 and TRBJ1-2 gives the full variable domain: DTGVSQNPRHKITKRGQNVTFRCDPISEHNRLYWYRQTLGQGPEFLTYFQNEAQLEKSRLLSDRFSAERPKGSFSTLEIQRTEQGDSAMYLCASSLAPGHIYTFGSGTRLTVV.

In this sample, this clone turned up once. The rearrangement uses TRBV7-7 and TRBJ2-3; D uncertain. This CDR3 is 13 amino acids long. V lost 0 bases and J lost 3, with 4 bases in between. The germline gives CDR1 SSHAT, CDR2 FNYEAQ (reference sequence). In nucleotides, the CDR3 is TGTGCCAGCAGCTTAGCTGTGACAGATACGCAGTATTTT. This encodes CASSLAVTDTQYF.

This chain links TRBV18 with TRBJ1-1; 10 bases line up with TRBD1. The CDR3 runs to 13 residues. Germline CDR1 KGHSH, CDR2 LQKENI. V lost 5 bases to trimming and J lost 4 bases; unmatched junction nucleotides: 1. Here the CDR3 reads CASSWTGGTEAFF. CDR3 nucleotide sequence: TGTGCCAGCTCATGGACAGGGGGCACTGAAGCTTTCTTT.

The chain recombines TRBV7-9 with TRBJ2-5, with D hard to call. V lost 5 bases and J lost 5, with 6 bases in between. The germline gives CDR1 SEHNR, CDR2 FQNEAQ (reference sequence). The CDR3 has 11 residues. The CDR3 DNA reads as TGTGCCAGCAGCATAGTGGAGACCCAGTACTTC. Its protein is CASSIVETQYF.

The chain links TRBV12-5 to TRBJ2-6; TRBD1 is a possible D gene (5 bases). The CDR3 sequence is 18 residues long. CDR1 and CDR2 from the germline V gene are LGHNT and FRNRAP. V lost 1 base and J 4 bases, leaving 17 bases between the germline ends. The CDR3 DNA follows: TGTGCTAGTGGTTTGGGACCTCCAGGGATCGGGGGGGCCAACGTCCTGACTTTC. It encodes CASGLGPPGIGGANVLTF.

The chain combines TRBV5-6 with TRBJ1-2, with TRBD1 matching over 10 bases. Germline-derived CDR1 and CDR2 are SGHDT and YYEEEE. The V gene end was trimmed by 0 bases and the J gene end by 4 bases; junction bases not matched to a gene: 6. The CDR3 loop spans 16 amino acids. The CDR3, as DNA: TGTGCCAGCAGCTTGGTCAGGGACAGGGGATCCTATGGCTACACCTTC. It yields the protein CASSLVRDRGSYGYTF.

The chain combines TRBV11-2 with TRBJ1-6; unclear D gene. Germline CDR1 is SGHAT and CDR2 is FQNNGV. V lost 3 bases and J lost 7, with 10 bases in between. This CDR3 has 14 residues. DNA for the CDR3: TGTGCCAGCAGCTTCCCCGCCTGGAATTCACCCCTCCACTTT. This codes for CASSFPAWNSPLHF.

The CDR3 protein is CASSPRLAGGGDTQYF. The CDR3 coding sequence is TGTGCCAGCAGCCCCCGACTAGCGGGGGGCGGAGATACGCAGTATTTT. V gene TRBV7-2 combines with J gene TRBJ2-3; TRBD2 matches at 13 bases. Trimming removed 5 bases from V and 5 bases from J; junction bases left unmatched: 7. The CDR3 consists of 16 residues. Germline V gene sequence: CDR1 SGHTA, CDR2 FQGNSA.

The J gene is TRBJ2-7, the V gene TRBV4-1; 8 bases are shared with TRBD1. Germline trimming cut 6 bases from V and 2 bases from J; bases unmatched to any gene: 12. The germline V gene encodes CDR1 MGHRA and CDR2 YSYEKL. The length of the CDR3 is 16 residues. The CDR3 region is CASSSGTGKLTYEQYF. The CDR3 DNA reads TGCGCCAGCAGTTCCGGGACAGGTAAACTCACCTACGAGCAGTACTTC.

The J gene is TRBJ1-5, the V gene TRBV28; possible D gene TRBD1, 6 bases. This CDR3 has 14 residues. Germline values: CDR1 MDHEN, CDR2 SYDVKM. Trimming stripped 1 base from V and 7 bases from J, with 11 bases between. CDR3: CASSLSGGRQPQHF. CDR3 DNA sequence: TGTGCCAGCAGTTTATCGGGGGGCAGGCAGCCCCAGCATTTT.

As regards this clone: At the DNA level, this CDR3 is encoded by other sequences in the same sample as well. The genes are TRBV9 and TRBJ2-3; D is uncertain. Germline lookup yields CDR1 SGDLS and CDR2 YYNGEE. Trimming pared 0 bases from V and 1 base from J, leaving 6 bases between. The CDR3 sequence is 14 residues long. The CDR3 nucleotides read TGTGCCAGCAGCGTAGGAACTGGCACAGATACGCAGTATTTT. This encodes CASSVGTGTDTQYF.

The J gene is TRBJ2-7, the V gene TRBV28, with 8 bases lining up with TRBD2. V dropped 5 bases and J dropped 2; count of bases not matched to a gene: 8. CDR3 length: 15 residues. The V gene's germline CDR1 is MDHEN and CDR2 SYDVKM. In DNA form, the CDR3 reads TGTGCCAGCAGTCCCGGGGGGGTCCTTACCTACGAGCAGTACTTC. It specifies CASSPGGVLTYEQYF.

V and J are TRBV2 and TRBJ2-3, with no clear D. V was clipped by 1 base and J by 4 bases, with 3 bases between them. The CDR3 runs 12 residues. Germline lookup yields CDR1 SNHLY and CDR2 FYNNEI. As DNA, the CDR3 is TGTGCCAGCAGTGAAGGGGCAGATACGCAGTATTTT. This gives the protein CASSEGADTQYF.

This chain connects TRBV25-1 to TRBJ2-2; D remains unclear. Germline V lookup: CDR1 MGHDK, CDR2 SYGVNS. The CDR3 runs 16 residues. Deletions cut 1 base from V and 0 bases from J, with 9 bases between. The CDR3 DNA reads as TGTGCCAGCAGTGAATTAGTCGGGTCGAACACCGGGGAGCTGTTTTTT. It translates to CASSELVGSNTGELFF.

The J gene is TRBJ2-1, the V gene TRBV4-1; D remains ambiguous. Looked up from germline, CDR1 is MGHRA and CDR2 is YSYEKL. The CDR3 spans 18 residues. Trimming cost V 1 base and J 4 bases, with 20 bases left between them. The CDR3 DNA sequence: TGCGCCAGCAGCCAAGTGGCTACGGTGGTGAATGAGTACAATGAGCAGTTCTTC. Translation: CASSQVATVVNEYNEQFF.